The rows below give T cell receptor beta chains drawn from one sample of a study of molecular identifiers for immune sequencing clone quantification. A single record per CDR3 protein comes from TCRdb applying MiXCR to the PCR reads. Found here are about 320,000 distinct CDR3 sequences, about a fifth of them singletons; the top ten hold over 0.7%. The specimen was naive CD8+ T cells from blood, with Jurkat cell RNA spiked in. Source of these receptors: a human donor in good health. Some libraries in this study had Jurkat cell RNA spiked in. Both conserved end residues are part of each CDR3. The order of the fields is CDR3 protein, CDR3 DNA, J gene, D gene, clone size, V gene. A D gene is named only where the DNA matches it firmly. The size of a clone is reported for some rows only, either as once, few or many, or as a class for expanded clones.

CASSQHIAGGYEQYF	TGCGCCAGCAGCCAACACATAGCGGGGGGCTACGAGCAGTACTTC	TRBJ2-7	TRBD2	NA	TRBV4-3
CASSQPGRLDEQYF	TGTGCCAGCAGCCAACCGGGACGGCTGGACGAGCAGTACTTC	TRBJ2-7	NA	NA	TRBV28
CASRGTADTQYF	TGTGCCAGCAGAGGGACCGCAGATACGCAGTATTTT	TRBJ2-3	NA	NA	TRBV13
CASNPQGGISGNTIYF	TGTGCCAGCAACCCTCAGGGGGGAATCTCTGGAAACACCATATATTTT	TRBJ1-3	TRBD1	NA	TRBV12-3/TRBV12-4
CASSSSEGSPLHF	TGTGCCAGCAGTTCCAGCGAGGGATCACCCCTCCACTTT	TRBJ1-6	NA	many	TRBV6-5
CATSESRTGPNTGELFF	TGTGCCACCAGTGAATCACGGACAGGTCCGAACACCGGGGAGCTGTTTTTT	TRBJ2-2	TRBD1	NA	TRBV24-1
CSASEKTSETQYF	TGCAGTGCTAGTGAGAAGACATCGGAGACCCAGTACTTC	TRBJ2-5	NA	NA	TRBV20-1
CASSMTSGGMDEQFF	TGCGCCAGCAGCATGACTAGCGGGGGGATGGATGAGCAGTTCTTC	TRBJ2-1	TRBD2	many	TRBV5-1
CASSIARDTEAFF	TGTGCCAGTAGTATAGCCCGGGACACTGAAGCTTTCTTT	TRBJ1-1	NA	many	TRBV19
CVWSLVAESLGAKNIQYF	TGTGTCTGGAGTCTAGTGGCGGAGTCCCTGGGGGCCAAAAACATTCAGTACTTC	TRBJ2-4	NA	NA	TRBV30
CASSHSWDPEAFF	TGTGCCAGCAGCCACTCTTGGGACCCTGAAGCTTTCTTT	TRBJ1-1	NA	NA	TRBV3-1
CASSSGTAFHIQYF	TGTGCCAGCAGTTCGGGGACCGCGTTTCACATTCAGTACTTC	TRBJ2-4	NA	many	TRBV27
CASTPGGITSYEQYF	TGTGCCAGTACCCCGGGGGGAATCACCTCCTACGAGCAGTACTTC	TRBJ2-7	TRBD2	many	TRBV19
CAWSILGGGGTGELFF	TGTGCCTGGAGTATACTTGGAGGTGGAGGGACCGGGGAGCTGTTTTTT	TRBJ2-2	NA	few	TRBV30
CSVVGTSSYNEQFF	TGCAGCGTTGTGGGCACGAGCTCCTACAATGAGCAGTTCTTC	TRBJ2-1	NA	many	TRBV29-1
CASSVRRDTGELFF	TGCGCCAGCAGTGTGCGCAGGGACACCGGGGAGCTGTTTTTT	TRBJ2-2	NA	many	TRBV10-2
CSASGTARGSSYEQYF	TGCAGCGCTTCCGGGACGGCCCGCGGCAGCTCCTACGAGCAGTACTTC	TRBJ2-7	NA	many	TRBV29-1
CASSQNGLATYTDTQYF	TGTGCCAGCAGCCAAAACGGGCTTGCGACATACACAGATACGCAGTATTTT	TRBJ2-3	NA	NA	TRBV11-2
CASSLAGNSYNEQFF	TGTGCCAGCAGCTTAGCGGGGAACTCCTACAATGAGCAGTTCTTC	TRBJ2-1	NA	many	TRBV7-9
CASSSPQGISDTQYF	TGTGCCAGCAGTTCCCCCCAGGGAATATCAGATACGCAGTATTTT	TRBJ2-3	NA	many	TRBV28
CASSLAGGPYEQHF	TGTGCCAGCAGCTTGGCGGGGGGGCCCTACGAGCAGCACTTC	TRBJ2-7	TRBD2	few	TRBV5-5
CASSLGQGLGRNTEAFF	TGTGCCAGCAGCTTAGGCCAGGGATTGGGAAGGAACACTGAAGCTTTCTTT	TRBJ1-1	NA	NA	TRBV11-2
CASSLDWATGTSGASTDTQYF	TGTGCCAGCAGCTTAGATTGGGCAACTGGGACTAGCGGAGCTAGCACAGATACGCAGTATTTT	TRBJ2-3	TRBD2	few	TRBV7-6
CASSQQRGLNTEAFF	TGCGCCAGCAGCCAACAGAGAGGACTGAACACTGAAGCTTTCTTT	TRBJ1-1	NA	many	TRBV4-1
CASTISGVDEQFF	TGTGCCAGTACCATCTCGGGGGTGGATGAGCAGTTCTTC	TRBJ2-1	NA	NA	TRBV19
CASSDPGLSAYEQYF	TGTGCCAGCAGTGACCCGGGACTCTCTGCCTACGAGCAGTACTTC	TRBJ2-7	NA	many	TRBV6-1
CRARDVGGYGYTF	TGCAGGGCGAGGGACGTTGGAGGCTATGGCTACACCTTC	TRBJ1-2	NA	NA	TRBV20-1
CASSNGQGYGYTF	TGTGCCAGCAGTAATGGACAGGGATATGGCTACACCTTC	TRBJ1-2	TRBD1	many	TRBV12-3/TRBV12-4
CASSSSGVGYTF	TGTGCCAGCAGTTCATCAGGGGTCGGCTACACCTTC	TRBJ1-2	NA	many	TRBV6-5
CASSIATTRSTGELFF	TGTGCCAGTAGTATAGCGACAACTAGATCCACCGGGGAGCTGTTTTTT	TRBJ2-2	NA	many	TRBV19
CASSQGGYNSNQPQHF	TGTGCCAGCAGCCAAGGGGGCTACAATAGCAATCAGCCCCAGCATTTT	TRBJ1-5	TRBD1	many	TRBV13
CASSSNFLLFSSGANVLTF	TGTGCCAGCAGTTCCAACTTCCTCTTATTTAGCTCTGGGGCCAACGTCCTGACTTTC	TRBJ2-6	NA	few	TRBV28
CASSLGLLTGHQPQHF	TGTGCCAGCAGCTTGGGCCTGCTGACAGGCCATCAGCCCCAGCATTTT	TRBJ1-5	NA	many	TRBV28
CASNGQGNYNEQFF	TGTGCCAGCAATGGCCAGGGGAACTACAATGAGCAGTTCTTC	TRBJ2-1	NA	NA	TRBV12-3/TRBV12-4
CASSDSKTGHSPLHF	TGTGCCAGCAGCGATAGTAAAACAGGGCATTCACCCCTCCACTTT	TRBJ1-6	NA	many	TRBV9
CASSEADRPKNNEQFF	TGTGCCAGCAGTGAGGCCGACAGACCCAAAAACAATGAGCAGTTCTTC	TRBJ2-1	NA	many	TRBV28